The sequence of this T cell receptor (beta chain) was determined in a study of blood T cell repertoires in COVID-19. About the study: Collection of acute and convalescent COVID-19 samples took place in the United States, Italy and Spain. The cDNA or gDNA used as material had been derived from T cells, B-cell-depleted T cells, or PBMCs.

In germline, CDR1 is MNHEY, CDR2 SVGAGI. This CDR3 region has 12 residues. Germline trimming cut 10 bases from V and 3 bases from J; bases unmatched to any gene: 3. As originally analysed: Reference gene primer amplification gave estimated nucleated cell counts. Sequencing was performed with immunoSEQ multiplex PCR; in TCRdb, only in-frame clones are kept and a portion is missing. Clone size and the V and J calls come from that table; the DNA yielded D and trimming. The table has around 250,000 clones, roughly 80% seen once. What was sequenced was peripheral blood. The rearrangement links TRBV6-5 to TRBJ2-5; the match to TRBD1 covers 9 bases. The sequence was obtained from a man aged 45-65 years with active or convalescent COVID-19. The CDR3 DNA sequence: TGTGCCATCCGGGACAGGGAAGAGACCCAGTACTTC. Amino acids: CAIRDREETQYF.